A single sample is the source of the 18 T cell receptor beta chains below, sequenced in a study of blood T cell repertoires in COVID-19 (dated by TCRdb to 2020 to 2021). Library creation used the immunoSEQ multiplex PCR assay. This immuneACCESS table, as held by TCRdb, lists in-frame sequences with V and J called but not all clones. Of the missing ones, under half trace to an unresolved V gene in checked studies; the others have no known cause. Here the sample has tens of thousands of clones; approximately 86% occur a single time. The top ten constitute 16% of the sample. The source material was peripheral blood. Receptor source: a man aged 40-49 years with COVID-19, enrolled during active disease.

This chain's CDR3 is CATREGANTGELFF. CDR3 nucleotide sequence: TGTGCCACTCGCGAAGGGGCGAACACCGGGGAGCTGTTTTTT. This chain uses TRBV19 with TRBJ2-2; TRBD1 is a possible D gene (5 bases). The CDR3 totals 14 residues. The V end lost 10 bases, the J end lost 0 bases, and 12 bases lay between the germline ends. Germline V gene sequence: CDR1 LNHDA, CDR2 SQIVND (reference sequence).

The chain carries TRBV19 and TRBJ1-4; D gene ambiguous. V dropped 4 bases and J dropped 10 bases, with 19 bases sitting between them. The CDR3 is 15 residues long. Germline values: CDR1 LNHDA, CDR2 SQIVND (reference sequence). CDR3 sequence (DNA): TGTGCCAGTAGTACCGATAGCGGTCAAAGCGGAAAACTGTTTTTT. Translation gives CASSTDSGQSGKLFF.

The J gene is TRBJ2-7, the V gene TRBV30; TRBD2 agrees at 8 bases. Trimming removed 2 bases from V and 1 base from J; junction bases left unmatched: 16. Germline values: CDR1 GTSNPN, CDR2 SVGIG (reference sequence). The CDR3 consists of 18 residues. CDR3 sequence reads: CAWSFLGRWTGGSYEQYF. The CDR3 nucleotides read TGTGCCTGGAGTTTCCTCGGAAGATGGACGGGGGGGTCCTACGAGCAGTACTTC. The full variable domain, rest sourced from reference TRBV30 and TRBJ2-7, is SQTIHQWPATLVQPVGSPLSLECTVEGTSNPNLYWYRQAAGRGLQLLFYSVGIGQISSEVPQNLSASRPQDRQFILSSKKLLLSDSGFYLCAWSFLGRWTGGSYEQYFGPGTRLTVT.

The CDR3 loop is CASSDPRNYGYTF. CDR3 DNA sequence: TGTGCCAGCAGTGATCCACGGAACTATGGCTACACCTTC. The chain joins TRBV4-2 to TRBJ1-2; no clear D gene. V lost 6 bases to trimming and J lost 2 bases, with 10 bases between them. CDR3 length: 13 residues. In germline, CDR1 is LGHNA, CDR2 YNFKEQ.

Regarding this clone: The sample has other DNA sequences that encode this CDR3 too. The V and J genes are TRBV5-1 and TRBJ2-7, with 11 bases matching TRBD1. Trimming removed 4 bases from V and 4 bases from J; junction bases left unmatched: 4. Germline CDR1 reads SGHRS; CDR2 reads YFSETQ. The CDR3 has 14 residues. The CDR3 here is CASSPGTGGYEQYF. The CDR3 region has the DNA TGCGCCAGCAGCCCAGGGACAGGGGGGTACGAGCAGTACTTC.

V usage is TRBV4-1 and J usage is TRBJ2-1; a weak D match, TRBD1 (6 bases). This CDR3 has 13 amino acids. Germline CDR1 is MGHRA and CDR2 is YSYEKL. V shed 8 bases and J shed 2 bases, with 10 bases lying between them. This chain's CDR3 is CASLGGPYNEQFF. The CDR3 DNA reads TGCGCCAGCCTTGGGGGCCCCTACAATGAGCAGTTCTTC.

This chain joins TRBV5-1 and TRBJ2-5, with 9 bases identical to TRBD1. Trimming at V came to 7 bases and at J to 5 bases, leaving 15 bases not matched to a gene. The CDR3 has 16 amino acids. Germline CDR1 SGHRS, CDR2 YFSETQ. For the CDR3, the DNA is TGCGCCAGCCTCCGCAATCCGGGACAGGGTGAGGAGACCCAGTACTTC. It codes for CASLRNPGQGEETQYF.

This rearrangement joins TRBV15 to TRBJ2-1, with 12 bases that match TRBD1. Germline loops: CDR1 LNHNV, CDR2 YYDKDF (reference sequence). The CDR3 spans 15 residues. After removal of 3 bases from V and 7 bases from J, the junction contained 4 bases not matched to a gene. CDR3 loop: CATSRGQGAWNEQFF. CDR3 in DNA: TGTGCCACCAGCAGGGGACAGGGGGCTTGGAATGAGCAGTTCTTC.

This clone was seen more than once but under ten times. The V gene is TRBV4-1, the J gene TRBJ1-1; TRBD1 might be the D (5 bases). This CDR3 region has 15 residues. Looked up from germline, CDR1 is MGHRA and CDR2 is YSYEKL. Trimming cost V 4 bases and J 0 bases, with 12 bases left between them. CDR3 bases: TGCGCCAGCAGCCGGCCGGACACGCTGAACACTGAAGCTTTCTTT. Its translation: CASSRPDTLNTEAFF.

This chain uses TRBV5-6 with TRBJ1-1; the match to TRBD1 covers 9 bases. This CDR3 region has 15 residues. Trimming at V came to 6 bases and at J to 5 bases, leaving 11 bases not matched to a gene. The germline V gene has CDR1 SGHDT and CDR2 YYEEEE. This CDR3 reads CASKQGQGTATEAFF. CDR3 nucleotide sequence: TGTGCCAGCAAGCAGGGACAGGGAACCGCGACTGAAGCTTTCTTT.

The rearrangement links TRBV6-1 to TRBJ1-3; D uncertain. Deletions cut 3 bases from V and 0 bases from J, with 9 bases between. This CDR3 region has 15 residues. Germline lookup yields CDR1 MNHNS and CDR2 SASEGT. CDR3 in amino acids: CASSEYGASGNTIYF. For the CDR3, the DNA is TGTGCCAGCAGTGAGTACGGTGCCTCTGGAAACACCATATATTTT.

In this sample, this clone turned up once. CDR3 DNA sequence: TGCGCCAGCAGCCAAGCATATCAGGTCAGAGTCTATGGCTACACCTTC. It encodes CASSQAYQVRVYGYTF. This sequence joins TRBV4-1 and TRBJ1-2; D unresolved. The length of the CDR3 is 16 residues. Germline V gene data show CDR1 as MGHRA and CDR2 as YSYEKL. Trimming removed 1 base at V and 4 bases at J, with 16 bases between.

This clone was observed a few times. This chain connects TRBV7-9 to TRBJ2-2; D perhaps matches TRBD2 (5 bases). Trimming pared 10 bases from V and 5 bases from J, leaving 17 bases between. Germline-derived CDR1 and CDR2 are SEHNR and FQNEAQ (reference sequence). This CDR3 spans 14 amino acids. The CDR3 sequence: CATQRQAGTGELFF. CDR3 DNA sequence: TGTGCCACCCAACGGCAGGCGGGTACCGGGGAGCTGTTTTTT.

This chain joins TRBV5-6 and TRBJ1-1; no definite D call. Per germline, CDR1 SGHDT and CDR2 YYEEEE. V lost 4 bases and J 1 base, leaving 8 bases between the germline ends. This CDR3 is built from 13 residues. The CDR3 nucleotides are TGTGCCAGCAGCCGACAAAGGAACACTGAAGCTTTCTTT. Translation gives CASSRQRNTEAFF.

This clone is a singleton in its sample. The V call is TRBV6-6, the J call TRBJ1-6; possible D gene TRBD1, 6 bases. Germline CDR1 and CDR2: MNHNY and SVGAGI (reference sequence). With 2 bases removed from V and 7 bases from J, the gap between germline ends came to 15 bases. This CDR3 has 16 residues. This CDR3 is CASSYMAGERNSPLHF. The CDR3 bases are TGTGCCAGCAGTTACATGGCAGGGGAGAGGAATTCACCCCTCCACTTT.

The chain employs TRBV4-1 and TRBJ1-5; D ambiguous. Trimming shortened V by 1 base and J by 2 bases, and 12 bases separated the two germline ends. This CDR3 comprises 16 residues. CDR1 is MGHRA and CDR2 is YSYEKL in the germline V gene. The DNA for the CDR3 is TGCGCCAGCAGCCAAGTTGGTGCGGGCGGCAATCAGCCCCAGCATTTT. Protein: CASSQVGAGGNQPQHF.

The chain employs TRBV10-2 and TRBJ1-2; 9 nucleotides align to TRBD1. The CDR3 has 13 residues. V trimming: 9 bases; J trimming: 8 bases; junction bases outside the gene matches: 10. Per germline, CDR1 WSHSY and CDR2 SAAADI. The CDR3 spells CASTTGTGYGYTF. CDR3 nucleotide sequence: TGCGCCAGTACCACCGGGACAGGGTACGGCTACACCTTC.

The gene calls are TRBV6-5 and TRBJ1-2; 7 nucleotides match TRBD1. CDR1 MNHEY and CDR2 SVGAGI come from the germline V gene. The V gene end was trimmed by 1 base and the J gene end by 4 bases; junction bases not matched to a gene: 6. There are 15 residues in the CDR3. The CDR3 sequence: CASSYFGQVGYGYTF. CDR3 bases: TGTGCCAGCAGTTACTTCGGACAGGTGGGCTATGGCTACACCTTC.